This TCR beta chain derives from a study of blood T cell repertoires in COVID-19. Germline assignment: CDR1 LGHNA and CDR2 YSLEER. This CDR3 is built from 14 residues. Trimming shortened V by 4 bases and J by 9 bases, and 15 bases separated the two germline ends. Libraries were prepared by immunoSEQ multiplex PCR; TCRdb keeps only in-frame clonotypes and omits some of them. The sample gives about 120,000 clones, roughly 89% of which show up once; approximately 19% is in the top ten. The genes are TRBV4-3 and TRBJ1-4; D gene unclear. This receptor was taken from a human donor with acute or convalescent COVID-19. The donor label of this sample is uncertain. The source material was peripheral blood. In DNA form, the CDR3 reads TGCGCCAGCAGCCCTACTGGCCGCGGGCAAAAACTGTTTTTT. Its protein product is CASSPTGRGQKLFF.